Listed below are T cell receptor beta chains from one sample, sequenced in a study of blood T cell repertoires in COVID-19. Sequencing was performed with immunoSEQ multiplex PCR; in TCRdb, only in-frame clones are kept and a portion is missing. Among around 220,000 clones listed, about nine tenths were seen once. The sample consisted of peripheral blood. The receptors stem from a man in his fifties with acute or convalescent COVID-19. Both conserved end residues are part of each CDR3. The D gene is left open where the match is weak. Clone sizes are given selectively: once, few, many, or a class where the clone is expanded.

TRBV27,TRBD2,TRBJ2-1,-,CASSFKSGLAGQVQFF,TGTGCCAGCAGTTTTAAATCGGGACTAGCGGGGCAGGTGCAGTTCTTC
TRBV9,TRBD2,TRBJ2-3,-,CASKPLAGYTDTQYF,TGTGCCAGCAAACCACTAGCGGGGTACACAGATACGCAGTATTTT
TRBV4-1,-,TRBJ1-4,-,CASSRGHSTNEKLFF,TGCGCCAGCAGCCGCGGACATTCAACTAATGAAAAACTGTTTTTT
TRBV6-5,TRBD1,TRBJ1-2,-,CASSPDRMGWSYTF,TGTGCCAGCAGCCCGGACAGGATGGGATGGAGCTACACCTTC
TRBV3-1/TRBV3-2,TRBD1,TRBJ2-5,-,CASSQAQGGLETQYF,TGTGCCAGCAGCCAAGCACAGGGGGGCCTGGAGACCCAGTACTTC
TRBV6-5,TRBD1,TRBJ2-3,-,CASTETGRSTDTQYF,TGTGCCAGCACCGAGACAGGGAGATCCACAGATACGCAGTATTTT
TRBV5-1,TRBD2,TRBJ2-5,-,CASSLGLAGLVKTQYF,TGCGCCAGCAGCTTGGGGCTAGCGGGGCTTGTGAAGACCCAGTACTTC
TRBV10-1,TRBD2,TRBJ2-1,-,CASGTSGGPLKFF,TGCGCCAGCGGAACTAGCGGGGGCCCTCTGAAGTTCTTC
TRBV7-2,TRBD1,TRBJ1-2,-,CASTPQAGTDLYGYTF,TGTGCCAGCACCCCCCAAGCCGGGACAGACCTCTATGGCTACACCTTC
TRBV5-4,TRBD1,TRBJ1-1,-,CASSLGQGGAEAFF,TGTGCCAGCAGCTTGGGACAGGGTGGCGCTGAAGCTTTCTTT
TRBV7-8,TRBD1,TRBJ2-5,-,CASSFNRGRETQYF,TGTGCCAGCAGCTTCAACAGGGGTAGGGAGACCCAGTACTTC
TRBV7-9,TRBD2,TRBJ2-3,-,CASSPRLKTSGGGHTQYF,TGTGCCAGCAGCCCCCGCCTGAAAACTAGCGGGGGGGGACATACGCAGTATTTT
TRBV5-4,-,TRBJ2-6,once,CASSSVQGSGANVLTF,TGTGCCAGCAGCTCCGTACAGGGTTCTGGGGCCAACGTCCTGACTTTC
TRBV3-1/TRBV3-2,-,TRBJ1-5,-,CASSEGTTETQHF,TGTGCCAGCAGCGAAGGGACAACCGAAACCCAGCATTTT
TRBV18,-,TRBJ1-5,-,CASSKGPSNQPQHF,TGTGCCAGCTCAAAGGGGCCTAGCAATCAGCCCCAGCATTTT
TRBV12-3/TRBV12-4,-,TRBJ1-1,few,CASSLVGTSFF,TGTGCCAGCAGTTTGGTGGGGACTAGTTTCTTT
TRBV6-2/TRBV6-3,-,TRBJ2-5,once,CASSPLGGADPRQTQYF,TGTGCCAGCAGTCCCCTAGGGGGGGCCGACCCCAGGCAGACCCAGTACTTC
TRBV19,TRBD1,TRBJ2-6,-,CASSPGQGEFSGANVLTF,TGTGCCAGTAGTCCCGGACAGGGAGAATTCTCTGGGGCCAACGTCCTGACTTTC
TRBV10-3,-,TRBJ1-5,-,CAISESPGGGNQPQHF,TGTGCCATCAGTGAGTCCCCGGGGGGCGGCAATCAGCCCCAGCATTTT
TRBV22-1,-,TRBJ2-7,-,CPGSARDRLAGADGSSYEQYF,TGTCCTGGGAGCGCCCGAGACCGACTAGCGGGGGCCGACGGGAGCTCCTACGAGCAGTACTTC
TRBV5-1,-,TRBJ2-7,-,CASSLETTSYEQYF,TGCGCCAGCAGCTTGGAGACTACTTCCTACGAGCAGTACTTC
TRBV6-6,-,TRBJ1-2,few,CASSPMSGTTHNYGYTF,TGTGCCAGCAGTCCGATGTCGGGGACAACGCATAACTATGGCTACACCTTC
TRBV9,-,TRBJ2-2,-,CASSREGAGELFF,TGTGCCAGCAGCAGAGAGGGGGCCGGGGAGCTGTTTTTT
TRBV30,-,TRBJ1-6,once,CAWGPGTGFLVYHF,-
TRBV11-2,-,TRBJ2-7,-,CASSLGRGAGYEQYF,TGTGCCAGCAGCTTAGGTCGCGGGGCCGGCTACGAGCAGTACTTC
TRBV19,-,TRBJ1-5,-,CASSPTAQGLWKPQHF,TGTGCCAGTAGTCCTACGGCTCAGGGCCTATGGAAGCCCCAGCATTTT
TRBV5-1,TRBD1,TRBJ1-1,once,CASSTGQGNTEAFF,TGCGCCAGCAGCACGGGACAGGGAAACACTGAAGCTTTCTTT
TRBV7-2,TRBD1,TRBJ1-2,-,CASSKLTGRGYTF,TGTGCCAGCAGCAAACTGACAGGGCGAGGCTACACCTTC
TRBV2,TRBD1,TRBJ1-6,few,CASREQGTYNSPLHF,TGTGCCAGCAGGGAACAGGGGACCTATAATTCACCCCTCCACTTT
TRBV27,-,TRBJ1-5,-,CASSSHSPGGNSNQPQHF,TGTGCCAGCAGTTCTCACTCGCCCGGGGGAAATAGCAATCAGCCCCAGCATTTT